The clone carrying this T cell receptor beta chain was seen more than once but under ten times. Its specificity is unknown. The record originates from a study of beta chain features in type 1 diabetes. Notes on the study in general: The naive, central memory and Treg TCRB repertoires looked more alike in patients than they did in healthy donors. Fewer junction insertions and more nucleotide deletions appeared in type 1 diabetes patients. Among all four CD4+ subsets, Type 1 diabetes patients had TCRB CDR3s that were moderately but significantly shorter. It was not settled here whether HLA type affects TCRB rearrangement.

One heparinised draw, averaging around 0.12 L, was taken per donor. The authors reverse transcribed all of the isolated RNA, so sequencing captured expressed TCRB transcripts. The table came from immunoSEQ multiplex PCR; TCRdb's copy has only in-frame clones and leaves some out. The sample consists of approximately 250,000 clones, approximately 10% of them appearing once. This sequence originates from a man in his thirties or forties with type 1 diabetes. What was sequenced was naive CD4+ T cells from blood.

The CDR3 DNA follows: TGTGCCACCAGCGGGGGGACAGGGGGAGAGCAGTACTTC. Its protein product is CATSGGTGGEQYF. The V gene is TRBV15, the J gene TRBJ2-7; TRBD1 agrees at 11 bases. This CDR3 is 13 amino acids long. Germline V gene lookup returns CDR1 LNHNV and CDR2 YYDKDF (reference sequence). V lost 5 bases and J lost 7; bases outside the gene matches: 4.